The entry that follows covers one T cell receptor (beta chain) sequence. The antigen remains unidentified. The data originate from a study of CD8+CD57+ T cells in acquired aplastic anemia. Turning to the study itself: When averaged, DNA from sorted CD4+ and CD8+ cells came to around 3 ug. On average, healthy donors gave 9 million to 11 million reads for CD4+ cells. Study-wide results and caveats: Patients showed no significant difference from controls in CD8+ Simpson's diversity. In common between the patients and the controls were around 30 CD8+ CDR3 sequences.

Profiling that covered TCR beta VDJ and CDR3 relied on genomic DNA as its template. TCRdb recomputed calls from the reads with MiXCR, one row per CDR3 protein. The sample holds 130,000 or so distinct CDR3 sequences, approximately 41% seen once. The germline V gene encodes CDR1 MDHEN and CDR2 SYDVKM. This CDR3 is built from 14 residues. Trimming stripped 7 bases from V and 2 bases from J, with 14 bases between. The chain couples TRBV28 to TRBJ2-5; D might be TRBD2 (6 bases). Sequencing was carried out using sorted CD4+, CD8+, or CD8+CD57+ T cells (not recorded which) from PBMCs. The sequence derives from a human donor in good health, serving as a control. The CDR3 sequence is CASTPGRRQETQYF. As DNA, the CDR3 is TGTGCCAGCACCCCGGGGAGGAGACAAGAGACCCAGTACTTC. The full variable domain, in which reference TRBV28 and TRBJ2-5 provide the parts outside the CDR3, is DVKVTQSSRYLVKRTGEKVFLECVQDMDHENMFWYRQDPGLGLRLIYFSYDVKMKEKGDIPEGYSVSREKKERFSLILESASTNQTSMYLCASTPGRRQETQYFGPGTRLLVL.